This T cell receptor beta chain was identified during a study of T cell responses to AZD1222 COVID-19 vaccine. The assay was immunoSEQ multiplex PCR, and TCRdb's table has in-frame clones only and misses some. The sample shows some 170,000 clones, roughly nine tenths of them seen only once. As regards this clone: The antigen remains undetermined.

Study-level points and caveats: Mostly white British, mostly female donors; authors suggested clonal diversity may be underestimated.

The source of this sequence is an adult in good health. This material consisted of peripheral blood, taken on day 0 of AZD1222 vaccination.

This CDR3 reads CAVSGGTSYEQYF. The CDR3 bases are TGTGCCGTCTCGGGGGGCACGTCCTACGAGCAGTACTTC. The gene calls are TRBV10-3 and TRBJ2-7, with D perhaps TRBD2 (7 bases). Germline V gives CDR1 ENHRY, CDR2 SYGVKD. The V end was cut by 11 bases, the J end by 1 base, with 15 bases between. The CDR3 length is 13 residues.